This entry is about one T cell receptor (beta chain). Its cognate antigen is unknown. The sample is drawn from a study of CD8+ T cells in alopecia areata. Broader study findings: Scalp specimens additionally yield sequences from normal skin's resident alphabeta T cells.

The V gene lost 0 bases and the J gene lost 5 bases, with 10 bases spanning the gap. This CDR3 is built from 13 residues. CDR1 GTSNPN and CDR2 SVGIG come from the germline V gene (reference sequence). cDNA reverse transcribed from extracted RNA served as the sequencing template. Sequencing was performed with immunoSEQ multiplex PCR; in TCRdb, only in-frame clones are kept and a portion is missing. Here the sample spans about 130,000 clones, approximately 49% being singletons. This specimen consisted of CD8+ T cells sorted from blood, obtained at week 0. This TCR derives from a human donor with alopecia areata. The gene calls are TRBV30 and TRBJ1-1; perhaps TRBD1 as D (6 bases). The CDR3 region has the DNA TGTGCCTGGAGTGTAGCAGGGGAAACTGAAGCTTTCTTT. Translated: CAWSVAGETEAFF.